This is a list of T cell receptor beta chains from one sample in a study of T-cell memory formation after mild COVID-19. One entry per CDR3 protein results from TCRdb running MiXCR on the 5' RACE reads. The repertoire consists of 150,000 to 200,000 distinct CDR3 sequences, with around 10% occurring once and the leading ten covering about 3.8%. The source material was PBMCs or a T cell subset sorted from them (not recorded which). These receptors originate from a man between 18 and 35 years old who had mild COVID-19 (a few samples of this study predate the infection). Cell type and time point are not known. Both conserved end residues are part of each CDR3.

V gene,J gene,CDR3 protein
TRBV12-3/TRBV12-4,TRBJ2-5,CGEETQYF
TRBV12-3/TRBV12-4,TRBJ2-1,CASKGQGFYNEQFF
TRBV6-5,TRBJ1-1,CASSYGVSRGTEAFF
TRBV20-1,TRBJ2-5,CSARDRASKETQYF
TRBV12-3/TRBV12-4,TRBJ1-1,CASGRLNTEAFF
TRBV14,TRBJ1-4,CASSQAYGRSRATNEKLFF
TRBV7-2,TRBJ2-5,CASSHSRSQETQYF
TRBV7-9,TRBJ2-5,CASTPTGTSVFLGETQYF
TRBV15,TRBJ2-7,CATSLTGAVGQYF
TRBV7-2,TRBJ2-1,CASSPDRAGDEQFF
TRBV19,TRBJ1-5,CASNAGGRNQPQHF
TRBV7-2,TRBJ2-5,CASSGVSGGQETQYF
TRBV6-2/TRBV6-3,TRBJ2-5,CASSSGTGVGETQYF
TRBV10-3,TRBJ1-3,CAISSGNTIYF
TRBV20-1,TRBJ2-5,CSASRAGEETQYF
TRBV18,TRBJ2-1,CASSPLGQGLNEQFF
TRBV11-3,TRBJ1-1,CASSPPRTGAAFF
TRBV12-3/TRBV12-4,TRBJ1-2,CASSLGVGGYTF
TRBV5-1,TRBJ2-7,CASRWTASSYEQYF
TRBV11-2,TRBJ2-2,CASSLDLAGSGGTGELFF
TRBV6-5,TRBJ1-1,CASSYGRGNTEAFF
TRBV5-1,TRBJ1-2,CASSHRDGSEGYTF
TRBV5-5,TRBJ2-6,CASSLVGSLHGANVLTF
TRBV4-1,TRBJ1-5,CASSRIRGAGDQPQHF
TRBV4-1,TRBJ2-6,CASSHLTLRLRSGANVLTF
TRBV5-1,TRBJ2-7,CASSLAGRSEQYF
TRBV11-3,TRBJ2-3,CASSLDAGDTQYF
TRBV7-2,TRBJ2-3,CASSSPGLASDTQYF
TRBV6-6,TRBJ2-4,CASSYPPTGRTNIQYF
TRBV5-1,TRBJ2-3,CASSLGLTGSDTQYF
TRBV5-1,TRBJ2-5,CASSFFGREETQYF
TRBV7-2,TRBJ2-3,CASSKDRPDTQYF
TRBV12-3/TRBV12-4,TRBJ1-2,CASSARGQDYGYTF
TRBV27,TRBJ2-3,CASSLSMGIAGADTQYF
TRBV7-2,TRBJ2-3,CASSEQETYTQYF
TRBV27,TRBJ1-1,CASSLRDRGMPEAFF
TRBV15,TRBJ2-5,CATNTDEVRVEETQYF
TRBV28,TRBJ2-5,CASSRGTETQYF
TRBV6-2/TRBV6-3,TRBJ2-7,CASSLQAPFGIYEQYF
TRBV3-1,TRBJ1-2,CASSPRQAPTYGYTF
TRBV5-4,TRBJ1-4,CASSLAGVTNEKLFF